This note documents a single T cell receptor beta chain sequence. This entry belongs to a study of cytomegalovirus exposure and HLA in healthy donors. The CDR3 length is 12 residues. Trimming removed 2 bases at V and 5 bases at J, with 9 bases between. From germline, CDR1 is GTSNPN and CDR2 SVGIG (reference sequence). Method: immunoSEQ multiplex PCR; TCRdb's copy keeps in-frame clones and lacks some. The table records 200,000 or so clones, more than 80% of them present only once. The TCR comes from a man between 18 and 29 years old in good health and CMV-seropositive. Sequenced input: PBMCs. The chain uses TRBV30 and TRBJ1-1; no clear D. The CDR3 region has the DNA TGTGCCTGGAGTCCCACGGGTACTGAAGCTTTCTTT. This sequence encodes CAWSPTGTEAFF.